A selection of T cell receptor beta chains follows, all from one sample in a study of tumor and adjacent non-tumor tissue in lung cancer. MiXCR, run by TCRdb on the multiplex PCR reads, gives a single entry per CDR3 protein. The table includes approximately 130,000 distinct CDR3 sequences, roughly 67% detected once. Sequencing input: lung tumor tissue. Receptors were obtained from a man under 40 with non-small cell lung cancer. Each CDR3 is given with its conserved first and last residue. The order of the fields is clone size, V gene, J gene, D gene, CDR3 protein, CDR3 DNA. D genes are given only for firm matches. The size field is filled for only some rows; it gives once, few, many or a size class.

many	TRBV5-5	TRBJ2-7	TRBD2	CASSLDAGGLYEQYF	TGTGCCAGCAGCTTGGACGCGGGGGGGCTCTACGAGCAGTACTTC
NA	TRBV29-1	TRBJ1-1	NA	CNVEARGTYTEAFF	TGCAACGTTGAGGCCAGGGGAACGTACACTGAAGCTTTCTTT
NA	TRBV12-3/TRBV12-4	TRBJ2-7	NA	CASSLGPSPHEQYF	TGTGCCAGCAGTTTGGGGCCTAGCCCTCACGAGCAGTACTTC
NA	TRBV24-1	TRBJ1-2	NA	CATSRTGPESGCTF	TGTGCCACCAGTAGAACGGGGCCCGAGAGTGGCTGCACCTTC
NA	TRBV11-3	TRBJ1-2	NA	CASNLGEADGYTF	TGTGCCAGCAACTTAGGGGAGGCGGATGGCTACACCTTC
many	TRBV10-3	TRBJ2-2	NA	CAARAGLGLHGELFF	TGTGCCGCACGGGCGGGTTTGGGTTTGCACGGGGAGCTGTTTTTT
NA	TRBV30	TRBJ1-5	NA	CAWKRGGGFSNQPQHF	TGTGCCTGGAAGCGGGGGGGCGGTTTTAGCAATCAGCCCCAGCATTTT
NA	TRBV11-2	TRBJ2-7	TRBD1	CTSSPGTGGDEQYF	TGTACCAGTAGCCCAGGGACAGGGGGCGACGAGCAGTACTTC
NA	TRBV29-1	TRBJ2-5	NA	CSGLGQRNGLAIQYF	TGCAGCGGACTCGGACAGAGAAACGGACTTGCGATCCAGTACTTC
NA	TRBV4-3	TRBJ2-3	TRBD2	CASSQDGGGGTDTQYF	TGCGCCAGCAGCCAGGACGGGGGAGGGGGCACAGATACGCAGTATTTT
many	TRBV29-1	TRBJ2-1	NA	CSVDWNIGSYNEQFF	TGCAGCGTTGATTGGAACATAGGCTCCTACAATGAGCAGTTCTTC
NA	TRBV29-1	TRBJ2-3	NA	CSVLSQRACFTDMQYF	TGCAGCGTTCTTTCCCAGAGGGCATGCTTCACAGATATGCAGTATTTT
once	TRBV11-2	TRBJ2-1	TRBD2	CARSFIVGGNNEQFF	TGTGCCCGCAGCTTTATTGTGGGAGGGAATAATGAGCAATTCTTC
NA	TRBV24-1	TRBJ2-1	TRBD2	CATSETSGRSASYEQFF	TGTGCCACCAGTGAGACTAGCGGGAGGTCCGCAAGCTATGAGCAGTTCTTC
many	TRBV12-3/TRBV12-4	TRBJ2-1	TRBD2	CASSLVERGGDEQFF	TGTGCCAGCAGTTTAGTGGAGCGGGGGGGCGACGAGCAGTTCTTC
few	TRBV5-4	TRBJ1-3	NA	CASSGDVGNTIYF	TGTGCCAGCAGCGGGGACGTTGGAAACACCATATATTTT
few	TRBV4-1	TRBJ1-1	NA	CASSQVNREGEAFF	TGCGCCAGCAGCCAAGTTAACAGGGAAGGTGAAGCTTTCTTT
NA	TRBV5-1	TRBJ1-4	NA	CASSLIPGNEKLFF	TGCGCCAGCAGCTTGATCCCGGGAAATGAAAAACTGTTTTTT
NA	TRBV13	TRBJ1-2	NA	CANSLGADYGYIF	TGTGCCAACAGCTTAGGGGCAGACTATGGCTACATCTTC
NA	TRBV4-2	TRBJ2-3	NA	CASSQDRGGADRQYF	TGTGCCAGCAGCCAAGATCGTGGGGGGGCAGATAGGCAGTATTTT
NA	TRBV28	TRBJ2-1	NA	CASNSPIEEKSSYNEQIF	TGTGCCAGCAATTCCCCCATAGAGGAGAAGAGCTCCTACAATGAGCAGATCTTC
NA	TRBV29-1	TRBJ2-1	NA	CNVQSFAYEQFF	TGCAACGTCCAGTCATTTGCATACGAGCAATTCTTC
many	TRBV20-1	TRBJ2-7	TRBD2	CSARVSGRSDEQYF	TGCAGTGCTAGAGTTAGCGGGAGATCGGACGAGCAGTACTTC
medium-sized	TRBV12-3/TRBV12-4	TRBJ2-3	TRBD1	CASSVRQGALSNTQYF	TGTGCCAGCAGCGTGCGACAGGGGGCGCTTTCAAATACGCAGTATTTT